Below are 9 T cell receptor beta chains sequenced from a single sample in a study of T-cell reconstitution after alpha-beta-depleted transplantation in children. Molecular barcoding with unique molecular identifiers was used for the TCRbeta library. One entry per CDR3 protein, called by TCRdb with MiXCR from the PCR reads. Among about 610,000 distinct CDR3 sequences, roughly a tenth were seen once, and the ten largest hold roughly 4%. The sequenced sample was PBMCs from the stem cell graft donor, obtained from the stem cell graft. The receptors originated from a human donor who donated a stem cell graft to a child with acute myeloid leukemia.

This clonotype has more than one count but fewer than ten. The gene calls are TRBV20-1 and TRBJ1-4; a possible D gene is TRBD1 (5 bases). The CDR3 has 12 residues. From germline, CDR1 is DFQATT and CDR2 SNEGSKA (reference sequence). V gave up 5 bases and J gave up 8 bases, with 12 bases separating them. CDR3 amino acids: CSAATAGEKLFF. The CDR3, as DNA: TGCAGTGCTGCGACAGCGGGGGAAAAACTGTTTTTT.

This sequence joins TRBV4-3 and TRBJ2-1; D is unresolved. The V gene's germline CDR1 is LGHNA and CDR2 YSLEER. The CDR3 has 12 residues. The V gene lost 1 base and the J gene lost 9 bases, with 7 bases spanning the gap. This CDR3 is CASSQVGSEQFF. The DNA of the CDR3 is TGCGCCAGCAGCCAAGTCGGTTCTGAGCAGTTCTTC.

V usage is TRBV11-2 and J usage is TRBJ2-1, with TRBD2 matching over 8 bases. Germline loops: CDR1 SGHAT, CDR2 FQNNGV. Losses at the gene ends were 1 base for V and 6 bases for J; bases not matched to a gene: 14. There are 18 residues in the CDR3. The CDR3 DNA follows: TGTGCCAGCAGCTTAGTTTCGGCTAGCGGGTCTCGGGTCAATGAGCAGTTCTTC. Its translation: CASSLVSASGSRVNEQFF.

This clonotype was detected a few times. The chain has TRBV7-2 and TRBJ2-5, with 9 bases that match TRBD1. The germline V gene has CDR1 SGHTA and CDR2 FQGNSA. Trimming at V came to 5 bases and at J to 1 base, leaving 8 bases not matched to a gene. This CDR3 has 16 amino acids. CDR3 sequence: CASSAYRGLPQETQYF. In nucleotides, the CDR3 is TGTGCCAGCAGCGCGTACAGGGGGCTTCCCCAAGAGACCCAGTACTTC.

The table lists this clonotype with a few counts. This rearrangement joins TRBV29-1 to TRBJ2-5; TRBD2 agrees at 16 bases. The CDR3 runs to 18 residues. With V trimmed by 0 bases and J by 4 bases, 8 bases remained unmatched. In germline, CDR1 is SQVTM, CDR2 ANQGSEA. Written as DNA, the CDR3 is TGCAGCGTTGAAGAGCCGGGACTAGCGGGAGGGAAAGGAGAGACCCAGTACTTC. Translation gives CSVEEPGLAGGKGETQYF.

There are a few counts of this clonotype. The rearrangement joins TRBV7-2 to TRBJ2-5; 8 bases are shared with TRBD2. Germline lookup yields CDR1 SGHTA and CDR2 FQGNSA. V lost 1 base, J lost 5 bases, and 12 bases stayed unmatched. This CDR3 has 17 amino acids. The CDR3 region has the DNA TGTGCCAGCAGCTTAGTTTGGGCGGGAGGTGGTGCGGAGACCCAGTACTTC. Amino acid sequence: CASSLVWAGGGAETQYF.

The genes are TRBV7-3 and TRBJ1-2; D uncertain. The germline gives CDR1 SGHTA, CDR2 FQGTGA. Trimming took 2 bases from V and 6 from J, leaving 16 bases between them. This CDR3 has 15 residues. DNA for the CDR3: TGTGCCAGCAGCTTACAGCCCGGTCCAGGAGATGGCTACACCTTC. This encodes CASSLQPGPGDGYTF.

This clonotype has only a few counts. The chain uses TRBV6-4 and TRBJ2-3, with TRBD2 matching 8 bases. The CDR3 spans 14 residues. Germline CDR1 and CDR2: MRHNA and SNTAGT. V lost 3 bases, J lost 8 bases, and 7 bases stayed unmatched. CDR3 sequence: CASSELAVRGTQYF. The DNA of the CDR3 is TGTGCCAGCAGTGAACTAGCGGTCAGAGGTACGCAGTATTTT.

The chain has TRBV7-9 and TRBJ2-1; 7 bases line up with TRBD2. The germline gives CDR1 SEHNR, CDR2 FQNEAQ (reference sequence). The CDR3 extends over 16 amino acids. V gave up 8 bases and J gave up 7 bases; unmatched junction bases: 17. The chain's CDR3 is CASLPAAGFKKNEQFF. CDR3 DNA sequence: TGTGCCAGCCTCCCCGCAGCGGGATTTAAAAAGAATGAGCAGTTCTTC.